This T cell receptor (beta chain) was observed in a study of regulatory T cells in long-lasting Graves disease. On the study more broadly: Persistence in Graves' disease required over 5 years of antithyroid drugs plus positive TSH receptor antibodies.

Study observations and caveats: Among samples with persistent disease, TRBV28, TRBJ1-2 and TRBJ2-5 were favored.

The junction had 2 bases not matched to a gene; V was cut back by 6 bases and J by 1 base. The CDR3 is 13 amino acids. CDR1 and CDR2 from the germline V gene are SGHTA and FQGNSA. To make TCR beta libraries, researchers used iRepertoire HTBI primers and Arm-PCR of CDR3 regions. How the authors handled the data: Sample data revealed 60 to 80 TRBV and some 13 TRBJ segments. TCRdb recomputed calls from the multiplex PCR reads with MiXCR, one row per CDR3 protein. The V and J calls follow TCRdb's processing rather than the paper's. The repertoire holds a few hundred thousand distinct CDR3 sequences, roughly 21% seen once, with 6.5% to 9% in the top ten. Comment on this clonotype: What it binds is unknown. A clone one base away is much larger, so this may be a read error. Because it lacks the conserved phenylalanine or tryptophan at the end, this CDR3 is likely a read error.

Time point described: persistent/refractory GD, antithyroid drugs over 5 years with positive TRAb. Following extraction of RNA from PBMCs, that RNA was used to make the TCR library. From each patient, around 10 milliliters of peripheral blood was drawn and collected into an EDTA anticoagulant tube. The sequence was obtained from a female donor with Graves disease. The sample consisted of peripheral blood mononuclear cells (PBMCs), taken when the disease was refractory, from a patient treated with antithyroid drugs. V gene TRBV7-2 combines with J gene TRBJ2-5; 7 bases match TRBD2. The DNA of the CDR3 is TGTGCCAGCAGTTGGGGGGGCCAAGAGACCCAGTACTCC. This gives the protein CASSWGGQETQYS.